This entry is about one TCR beta chain. As yet, its antigen is unknown. The data were taken from a study of shared clonotypes between healthy human individuals. Findings and caveats of the study: Deeper or shallower sequencing was expected to change how clonotypes are shared among donors.

The CDR3 is 14 amino acids. CDR1 is LGHNT and CDR2 is FRNRAP in the germline V gene. The V end lost 5 bases, the J end lost 0 bases, and 10 bases lay between the germline ends. The table came from immunoSEQ multiplex PCR; TCRdb's copy has only in-frame clones and leaves some out. Here the sample spans approximately 1.4 million clones, 95% to 99% being singletons. Sequenced sample: naive CD4+ T cells sorted from blood. Subset noted: CD45RA+ positively selected. The chain carries TRBV12-5 and TRBJ1-1, with D possibly TRBD1 on 6 matching bases. This TCR derives from a man aged 25 to 40 in good health. The CDR3 here is CASGTGSLNTEAFF. CDR3 nucleotides: TGTGCTAGTGGTACAGGGTCCCTGAACACTGAAGCTTTCTTT.